Following are 27 T cell receptor beta chains from one sample sequenced in a study of blood T cell repertoires in COVID-19. Sequencing was performed with immunoSEQ multiplex PCR; in TCRdb, only in-frame clones are kept and a portion is missing. The repertoire has around 90,000 clones, more than 80% of them found once; the top ten carry 13%. The sample consisted of peripheral blood. These TCRs come from a human donor in a cohort sampled during active COVID-19.

The sample holds a few counts of this clone. The CDR3 DNA reads as TGTGCCAGCAGCTTAGTCAGGGTTTTCTATGGGGCCAACGTCCTGACTTTC. Amino acid sequence: CASSLVRVFYGANVLTF. V is TRBV11-2 and J is TRBJ2-6; D may be TRBD1 (5 bases). The CDR3 sequence is 17 residues long. Germline V gene sequence: CDR1 SGHAT, CDR2 FQNNGV. The V end was cut by 1 base, the J end by 3 bases, with 13 bases between.

This rearrangement joins TRBV16 to TRBJ2-7; tentative D call: TRBD1 (6 bases). Germline CDR1 and CDR2: KGHSY and FQNENV. Trimming left V 6 bases short and J 9 bases short, with 15 bases between. The CDR3 consists of 12 residues. The CDR3 reads CASSRTDAGQYF. The DNA for the CDR3 is TGTGCCAGCAGTAGGACAGACGCAGGGCAGTACTTC.

V gene TRBV14 combines with J gene TRBJ2-3; D gene ambiguous. Trimming cost V 1 base and J 8 bases, with 10 bases left between them. CDR1 is SGHDN and CDR2 is FVKESK in the germline V gene. This CDR3 is built from 13 residues. In DNA form, the CDR3 reads TGTGCCAGCAGCCAAGCTATCCCCACTACGCAGTATTTT. The encoded protein is CASSQAIPTTQYF.

This chain connects TRBV5-1 to TRBJ2-1; D unclear. CDR1 SGHRS and CDR2 YFSETQ come from the germline V gene. V shed 1 base and J shed 9 bases, with 17 bases lying between them. This CDR3 comprises 15 residues. CDR3 region: CASSLTTLSHVEQFF. The CDR3, as DNA: TGCGCCAGCAGCTTGACTACCCTAAGCCACGTTGAGCAGTTCTTC.

V gene TRBV27 combines with J gene TRBJ1-6; 10 bases fit TRBD1. The CDR3 runs 14 residues. Germline V gene data show CDR1 as MNHEY and CDR2 as SMNVEV (reference sequence). Unmatched junction bases numbered 5, after V lost 5 bases and J lost 10 bases. DNA for the CDR3: TGTGCCAGCAGTCCCGGGACAGGGGAATCACCCCTCCACTTT. Translation gives CASSPGTGESPLHF.

The V gene is TRBV28, the J gene TRBJ2-7, with D possibly TRBD1 on 7 matching bases. Germline assignment: CDR1 MDHEN and CDR2 SYDVKM. The CDR3 totals 15 residues. With 5 bases removed from V and 7 bases from J, the gap between germline ends came to 21 bases. CDR3 sequence (DNA): TGTGCCAGCAGTACCCGAACAGGGGTGGAGGGAGAGCAGTACTTC. Protein product: CASSTRTGVEGEQYF.

The chain has TRBV30 and TRBJ2-3; possible D gene TRBD2, 6 bases. Germline V gene data show CDR1 as GTSNPN and CDR2 as SVGIG (reference sequence). V was trimmed by 4 bases and J by 2 bases, leaving 10 bases between them. The CDR3 totals 13 residues. The CDR3 DNA is TGTGCCTGGACCCCGGGGGTCACAGATACGCAGTATTTT. Its translation is CAWTPGVTDTQYF.

This chain links TRBV6-2 or TRBV6-3 with TRBJ1-4; D remains ambiguous. CDR1 is MNHEY, CDR2 SVGEGT, per germline. The V end lost 3 bases, the J end lost 4 bases, and 9 bases lay between the germline ends. CDR3 length equals 14 residues. Here the CDR3 DNA reads TGTGCCAGCAGTTATTCGCAGCGTAATGAAAAACTGTTTTTT. Translated: CASSYSQRNEKLFF.

The rearrangement links TRBV11-3 to TRBJ1-1; D is unresolved. Germline values: CDR1 SGHNT, CDR2 YENEEA. V dropped 1 base and J dropped 5 bases, with 8 bases sitting between them. The CDR3 consists of 13 residues. CDR3: CASSLGRGTEAFF. In nucleotides, the CDR3 is TGTGCCAGCAGCTTAGGCCGAGGGACTGAAGCTTTCTTT.

V and J are TRBV5-8 and TRBJ2-7, with TRBD1 matching 11 bases. CDR3 length: 19 residues. The V segment lost 4 bases and the J segment 0 bases; nucleotides outside the gene matches: 15. Germline lookup yields CDR1 SGHTS and CDR2 YDEGEE. The CDR3 spells CASSTTISLGQGDSYEQYF. The CDR3 coding sequence is TGTGCCAGCAGCACAACAATCTCCCTGGGACAGGGGGACTCCTACGAGCAGTACTTC.

This clone was seen a handful of times. This chain connects TRBV6-2 or TRBV6-3 to TRBJ1-5; D perhaps matches TRBD1 (5 bases). The CDR3 has 15 residues. Looked up from germline, CDR1 is MNHEY and CDR2 is SVGEGT. Trimming shortened V by 5 bases and J by 4 bases, and 15 bases separated the two germline ends. The CDR3 reads CASSSLGGKNQPQHF. The CDR3 bases are TGTGCCAGCAGTAGCTTGGGGGGAAAGAATCAGCCCCAGCATTTT.

This clone was counted once. The rearrangement uses TRBV30 and TRBJ1-6, with D possibly TRBD1 on 6 matching bases. CDR1 is GTSNPN and CDR2 is SVGIG in the germline V gene (reference sequence). Trimming removed 1 base at V and 5 bases at J, with 15 bases between. CDR3 length: 16 amino acids. The CDR3 DNA reads TGTGCCTGGAGTGGATCGACAGGATCTAATAATTCACCCCTCCACTTT. It codes for CAWSGSTGSNNSPLHF.

The chain recombines TRBV28 with TRBJ1-5; possibly TRBD1 for D (6 bases). The CDR3 is 14 residues long. V lost 3 bases and J 6 bases, leaving 12 bases between the germline ends. Germline V CDR1 and CDR2: MDHEN, SYDVKM. CDR3 region: CASSLGGQVQPQHF. The CDR3 region has the DNA TGTGCCAGCAGTTTGGGGGGGCAGGTTCAGCCCCAGCATTTT.

The rearrangement joins TRBV27 to TRBJ2-7, with no clear D. V lost 1 base, J lost 3 bases, and 7 bases lay in between. This CDR3 region has 13 residues. CDR1 MNHEY and CDR2 SMNVEV come from the germline V gene (reference sequence). The CDR3 reads CASSLYRYYEQYF. CDR3 nucleotides: TGTGCCAGCAGTTTATACAGATACTACGAGCAGTACTTC.

The chain links TRBV7-9 to TRBJ1-1, with 8 bases aligning to TRBD1. Trimming cost V 5 bases and J 1 base; bases outside gene matches: 3. The CDR3 loop spans 14 amino acids. Germline lookup yields CDR1 SEHNR and CDR2 FQNEAQ (reference sequence). For the CDR3, the DNA is TGTGCCAGCAGCCCGGGACAGGCGAACACTGAAGCTTTCTTT. It codes for CASSPGQANTEAFF. Full variable domain (outside the CDR3, taken from reference TRBV7-9 and TRBJ1-1): DTGVSQNPRHKITKRGQNVTFRCDPISEHNRLYWYRQTLGQGPEFLTYFQNEAQLEKSRLLSDRFSAERPKGSFSTLEIQRTEQGDSAMYLCASSPGQANTEAFFGQGTRLTVV.

The rearrangement uses TRBV5-5 and TRBJ2-2; unclear D gene. V was shortened by 1 base and J by 1 base, with 5 bases between the two germline ends. The CDR3 consists of 14 residues. Germline V lookup: CDR1 SGHKS, CDR2 YYEKEE (reference sequence). The CDR3 DNA reads TGTGCCAGCAGCTTGCCCGGGAACACCGGGGAGCTGTTTTTT. It codes for CASSLPGNTGELFF.

This chain links TRBV5-5 with TRBJ1-5, with D perhaps matching TRBD1 (5 bases). The CDR3 spans 15 residues. The germline gives CDR1 SGHKS, CDR2 YYEKEE (reference sequence). Trimming left V 2 bases short and J 8 bases short, with 17 bases between. CDR3 coding DNA: TGTGCCAGCAGCTTTGGAGGGGCAGGGCTCGAGCCCCAGCATTTT. It codes for CASSFGGAGLEPQHF.

The chain employs TRBV19 and TRBJ1-3, with 9 bases identical to TRBD1. J was trimmed by 0 bases and V by 2 bases; bases with no gene match: 8. This CDR3 comprises 18 residues. The germline CDR1 and CDR2 sequences are LNHDA and SQIVND (reference sequence). The CDR3 region has the DNA TGTGCCAGTAGTATACGGAGGACAGGGGACCTCTCTGGAAACACCATATATTTT. Residues: CASSIRRTGDLSGNTIYF.

This sequence joins TRBV5-6 and TRBJ2-7, with 9 positions matching TRBD1. With 1 base clipped from V and 7 bases from J, the junction kept 15 bases outside the gene matches. The CDR3 is 17 residues long. Germline CDR1 SGHDT, CDR2 YYEEEE. The CDR3, as DNA: TGTGCCAGCAGCTTGAGCCCCGGGACAGGGTTCGTCTGGGAGCAGTACTTC. This gives the protein CASSLSPGTGFVWEQYF.

The V call is TRBV5-4, the J call TRBJ2-7; 8 bases map to TRBD2. The CDR3 loop spans 14 amino acids. Germline V gives CDR1 SGHNT, CDR2 YYREEE (reference sequence). Trimming removed 1 base from V and 3 bases from J; junction bases left unmatched: 3. The CDR3 here is CASSLPGGGYEQYF. The CDR3 DNA is TGTGCCAGCAGCTTGCCCGGGGGGGGCTACGAGCAGTACTTC.

The chain couples TRBV30 to TRBJ1-3, with D maybe TRBD1 (6 bases). The V and J ends lost 4 bases and 0 bases respectively, with 19 bases between them. Germline loops: CDR1 GTSNPN, CDR2 SVGIG (reference sequence). This CDR3 has 17 residues. The chain's CDR3 is CAWTRGHLPSSGNTIYF. In DNA form, the CDR3 reads TGTGCCTGGACCCGGGGACACCTCCCGAGCTCTGGAAACACCATATATTTT.

The chain links TRBV7-2 to TRBJ1-5; 7 bases match TRBD1. V shed 5 bases, J shed 7 bases, and the junction held 8 bases outside the gene matches. The CDR3 length is 14 residues. CDR1 and CDR2 (germline): SGHTA, FQGNSA. CDR3 nucleotide sequence: TGTGCCAGCAGCCCCAACAGGGGCGGACAGCCCCAGCATTTT. Its protein product is CASSPNRGGQPQHF.

This clone has only one observation. In nucleotides, the CDR3 is TGTGCCAGCAGCGTACTCGGAGGATACACAGATACGCAGTATTTT. It is translated as CASSVLGGYTDTQYF. The chain carries TRBV9 and TRBJ2-3; TRBD2 is a possible D gene (5 bases). This CDR3 has 15 residues. CDR1 and CDR2 (germline): SGDLS, YYNGEE. The ends were cut back, 1 base at V and 2 bases at J, with 11 bases in the middle.

The V call is TRBV5-1, the J call TRBJ2-1; 10 bases agree with TRBD2. Germline CDR1 is SGHRS and CDR2 is YFSETQ. CDR3 length equals 14 residues. V gave up 4 bases and J gave up 5 bases; unmatched junction bases: 3. The CDR3: CASSGLAANNEQFF. The CDR3 coding sequence is TGCGCCAGCAGCGGACTAGCGGCAAACAATGAGCAGTTCTTC.

The CDR3 spells CASSSTLLAALQETQYF. CDR3 DNA sequence: TGTGCCAGCAGCTCGACGTTACTAGCGGCCTTACAAGAGACCCAGTACTTC. The genes are TRBV7-2 and TRBJ2-5; 8 bases are shared with TRBD2. CDR1 and CDR2 from the germline V gene are SGHTA and FQGNSA. The CDR3 runs to 17 residues. V dropped 4 bases and J dropped 2; count of bases not matched to a gene: 12.

The chain employs TRBV18 and TRBJ2-3, with 7 bases aligning to TRBD2. This CDR3 comprises 17 residues. CDR1 is KGHSH and CDR2 is LQKENI in the germline V gene. Trimming removed 5 bases from V and 2 bases from J; junction bases left unmatched: 13. This CDR3 is CASSSSGATSFTDTQYF. The CDR3 DNA sequence: TGTGCCAGCTCATCCAGCGGGGCCACCTCCTTCACAGATACGCAGTATTTT.

This clone appeared a single time. The rearrangement joins TRBV2 to TRBJ1-2; D possibly corresponds to TRBD1 (5 bases). Germline lookup yields CDR1 SNHLY and CDR2 FYNNEI. The V end was cut by 2 bases, the J end by 8 bases, with 9 bases between. The CDR3 runs 12 residues. The chain's CDR3 is CASSERQGGYTF. In nucleotides, the CDR3 is TGTGCCAGCAGTGAAAGGCAGGGAGGCTACACCTTC.